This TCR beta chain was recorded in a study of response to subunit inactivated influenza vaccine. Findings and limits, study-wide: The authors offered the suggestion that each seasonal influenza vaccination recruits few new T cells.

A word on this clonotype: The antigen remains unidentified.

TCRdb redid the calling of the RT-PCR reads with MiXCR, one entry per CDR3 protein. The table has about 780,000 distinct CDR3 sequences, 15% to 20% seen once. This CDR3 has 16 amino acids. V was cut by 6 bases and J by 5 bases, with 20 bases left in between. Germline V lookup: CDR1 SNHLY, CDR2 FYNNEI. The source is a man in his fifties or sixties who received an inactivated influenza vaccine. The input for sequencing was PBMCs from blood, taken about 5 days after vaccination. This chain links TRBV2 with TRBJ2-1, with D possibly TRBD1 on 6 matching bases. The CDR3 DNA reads TGTGCCAGCAGACAAGCCTCCGGGACACCCGACAATGAGCAGTTCTTC. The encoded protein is CASRQASGTPDNEQFF.